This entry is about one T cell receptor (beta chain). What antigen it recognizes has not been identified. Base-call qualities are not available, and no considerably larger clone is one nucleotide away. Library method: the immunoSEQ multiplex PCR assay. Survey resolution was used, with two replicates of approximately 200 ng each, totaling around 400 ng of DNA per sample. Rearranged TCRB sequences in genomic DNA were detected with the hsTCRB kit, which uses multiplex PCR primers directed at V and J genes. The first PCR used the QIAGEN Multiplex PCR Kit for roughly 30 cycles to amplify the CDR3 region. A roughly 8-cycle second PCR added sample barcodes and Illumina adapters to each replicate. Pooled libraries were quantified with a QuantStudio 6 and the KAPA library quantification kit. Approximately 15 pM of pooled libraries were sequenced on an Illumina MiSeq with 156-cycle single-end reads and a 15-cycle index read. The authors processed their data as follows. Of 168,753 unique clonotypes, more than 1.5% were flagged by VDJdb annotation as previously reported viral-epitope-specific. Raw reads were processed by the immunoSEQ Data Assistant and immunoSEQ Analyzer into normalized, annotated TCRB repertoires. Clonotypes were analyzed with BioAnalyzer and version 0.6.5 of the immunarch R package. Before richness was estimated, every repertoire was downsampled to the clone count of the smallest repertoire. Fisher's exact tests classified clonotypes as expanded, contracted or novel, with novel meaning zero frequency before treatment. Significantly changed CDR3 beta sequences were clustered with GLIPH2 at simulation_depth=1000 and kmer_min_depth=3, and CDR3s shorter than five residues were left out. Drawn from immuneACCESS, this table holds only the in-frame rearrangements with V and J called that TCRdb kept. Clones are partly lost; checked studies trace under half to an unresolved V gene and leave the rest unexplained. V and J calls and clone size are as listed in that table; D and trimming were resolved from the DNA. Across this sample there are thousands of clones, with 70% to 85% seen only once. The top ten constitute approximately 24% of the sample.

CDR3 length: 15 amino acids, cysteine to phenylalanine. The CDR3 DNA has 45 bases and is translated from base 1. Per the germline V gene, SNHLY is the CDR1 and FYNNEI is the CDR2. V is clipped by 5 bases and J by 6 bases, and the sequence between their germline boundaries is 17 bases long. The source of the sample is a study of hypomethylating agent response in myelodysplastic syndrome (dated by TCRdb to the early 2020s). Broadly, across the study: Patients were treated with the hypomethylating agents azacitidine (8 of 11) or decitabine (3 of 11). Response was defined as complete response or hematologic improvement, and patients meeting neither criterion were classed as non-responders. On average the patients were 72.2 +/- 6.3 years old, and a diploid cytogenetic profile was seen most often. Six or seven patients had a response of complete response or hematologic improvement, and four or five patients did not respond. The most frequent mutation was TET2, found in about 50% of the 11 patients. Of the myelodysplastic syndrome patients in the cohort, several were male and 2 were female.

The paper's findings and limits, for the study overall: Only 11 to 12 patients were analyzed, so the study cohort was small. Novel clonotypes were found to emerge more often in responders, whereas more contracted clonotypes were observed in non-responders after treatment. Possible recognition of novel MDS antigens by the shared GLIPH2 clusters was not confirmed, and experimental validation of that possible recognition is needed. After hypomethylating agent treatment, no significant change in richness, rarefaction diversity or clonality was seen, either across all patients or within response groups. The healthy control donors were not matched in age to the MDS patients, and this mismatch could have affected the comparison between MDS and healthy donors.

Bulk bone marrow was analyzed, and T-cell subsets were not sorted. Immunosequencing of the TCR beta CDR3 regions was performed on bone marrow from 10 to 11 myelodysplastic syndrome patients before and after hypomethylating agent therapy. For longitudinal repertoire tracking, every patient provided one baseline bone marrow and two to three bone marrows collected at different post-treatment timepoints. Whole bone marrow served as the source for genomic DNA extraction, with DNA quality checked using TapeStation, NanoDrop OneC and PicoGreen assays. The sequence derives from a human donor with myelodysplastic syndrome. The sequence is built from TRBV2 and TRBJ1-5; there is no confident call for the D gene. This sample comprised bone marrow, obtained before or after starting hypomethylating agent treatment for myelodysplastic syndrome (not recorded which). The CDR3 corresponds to CASSYENSGSQPQHF. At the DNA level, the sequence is TGTGCCAGCAGTTATGAGAACTCCGGGAGTCAGCCCCAGCATTTT.